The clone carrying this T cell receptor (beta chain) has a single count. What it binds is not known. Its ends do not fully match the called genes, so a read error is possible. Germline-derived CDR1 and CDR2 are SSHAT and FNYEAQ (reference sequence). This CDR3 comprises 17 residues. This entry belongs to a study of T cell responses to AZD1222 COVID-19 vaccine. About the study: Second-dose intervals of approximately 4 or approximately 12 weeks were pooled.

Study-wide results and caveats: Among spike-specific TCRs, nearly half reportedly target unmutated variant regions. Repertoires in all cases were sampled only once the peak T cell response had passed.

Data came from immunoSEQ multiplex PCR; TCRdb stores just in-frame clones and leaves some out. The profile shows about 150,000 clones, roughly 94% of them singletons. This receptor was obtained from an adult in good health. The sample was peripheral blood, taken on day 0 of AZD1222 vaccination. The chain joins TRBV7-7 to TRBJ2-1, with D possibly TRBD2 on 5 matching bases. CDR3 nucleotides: TGTGCTAGCAGCTTACAACCCTCTGCGGGCCTCTGGAATGAGCAGTTCTTC. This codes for CASSLQPSAGLWNEQFF.